The entry that follows covers one T cell receptor (beta chain) sequence. Methods used by the authors: By means of reference gene primer amplification, nucleated cell counts were estimated. Assay: immunoSEQ multiplex PCR; the TCRdb copy retains only in-frame clones and omits some. D and trimming come from the DNA, and the V and J calls and clone size come from that table. The data hold about 160,000 clones, with approximately 80% observed a single time. This specimen belongs to a study of blood T cell repertoires in COVID-19. In the study overall: Material from acute and convalescent COVID-19 was sourced from the United States, Italy and Spain. Sources were T cells, B-cell-depleted T cells, or PBMCs; the material itself was cDNA or gDNA.

The sequence was obtained from a man in his sixties with acute or convalescent COVID-19. The sequenced material came from peripheral blood.

CDR3 residues: CASSLGAPDSYEQYF. In DNA, the CDR3 is TGCGCCAGCAGCTTGGGGGCCCCTGATTCCTACGAGCAGTACTTC. The gene calls are TRBV5-1 and TRBJ2-7; D remains ambiguous. V was cut by 0 bases and J by 1 base, with 11 bases left in between. The CDR3 loop spans 15 amino acids. Germline loops: CDR1 SGHRS, CDR2 YFSETQ.